This TCR beta chain was retrieved from a study of brain T cells in children with intractable seizures. The V gene's germline CDR1 is SEHNR and CDR2 FQNEAQ (reference sequence). Losses at the gene ends were 5 bases for V and 1 base for J; bases not matched to a gene: 4. There are 14 residues in the CDR3. The repertoire was sequenced with immunoSEQ multiplex PCR; TCRdb's copy has only in-frame clones and lacks some. The sample includes about 350,000 clones, roughly 92% of them seen just once. This clone was found once. Noted time point: blood from clinic visit 5 months post-surgery; TSC patient then seizure free. Surgery cases with the highest brain T cell transcript signatures were chosen for sequencing. Patients received at least one anti-epileptic drug before surgery.

The chain recombines TRBV7-9 with TRBJ1-2, with TRBD1 identical over 7 bases. This clonotype was obtained from a boy under two years old with tuberous sclerosis and intractable seizures. The specimen was peripheral blood, collected approximately 5 months after surgery. CDR3 bases: TGTGCCAGCAGCGGACGGGACAGTAACTATGGCTACACCTTC. It yields the protein CASSGRDSNYGYTF.